Sequencing of this T cell receptor beta chain was carried out in a study of low-dose radiotherapy and immunotherapy resistance in tumors. As for the study in general: It was 1 Gy per fraction every two weeks that Cohort 2 received, adding up to 13 Gy over 26 weeks. Every two weeks patients got nivolumab 240 mg flat dose, plus ipilimumab 1 mg/kg every six weeks, intravenously.

Germline assignment: CDR1 LGHNA and CDR2 YNFKEQ. V was clipped by 0 bases and J by 0 bases; unmatched bases: 1. This CDR3 region has 16 residues. Time point meaning: before trial treatment. As a condition of eligibility, patients had advanced solid tumors lacking tumor-infiltrating lymphocytes. First-strand cDNA used TRAV- and TRBV-specific primers, covering alpha and beta chains. The authors ran approximately 20 PCR cycles to amplify TCRs with a constant-region primer and V-primer adapter. In vitro transcription served to amplify the mRNA that had been isolated. Each CDR3 protein gets one entry after TCRdb re-called the reads with MiXCR. The sample has approximately 90,000 distinct CDR3 sequences; about 18% are singletons.

The chain employs TRBV4-2 and TRBJ2-1; TRBD2 matches 8 bases. The sequence was obtained from a male donor with prostate cancer. The sequencing here drew on PBMCs, taken before treatment. CDR3 coding DNA: TGTGCCAGCAGCCAAGATACTAGCGGCTCCTACAATGAGCAGTTCTTC. As protein: CASSQDTSGSYNEQFF.